The 18 T cell receptor beta chains listed next were all sequenced from one sample in a study of cytomegalovirus exposure and HLA in healthy donors. PCR used 60 Vbeta primers and 13 Jbeta primers. Sequencing was performed with immunoSEQ multiplex PCR; in TCRdb, only in-frame clones are kept and a portion is missing. The profile shows some 120,000 clones, 60% to 85% of them singletons. The sequenced sample consisted of PBMCs. The source of these receptors is a man between 25 and 39 years old in good health and CMV-seronegative.

This chain uses TRBV28 with TRBJ2-3; a weak D match, TRBD1 (6 bases). Per germline, CDR1 MDHEN and CDR2 SYDVKM. The CDR3 covers 14 residues. Deletions cut 4 bases from V and 3 bases from J, with 11 bases between. In DNA form, the CDR3 reads TGTGCCAGCAGTTCAACAGGGAAGACAGATACGCAGTATTTT. This translates into CASSSTGKTDTQYF.

This chain uses TRBV5-1 with TRBJ2-5, with D perhaps TRBD2 (5 bases). In germline, CDR1 is SGHRS, CDR2 YFSETQ. V lost 3 bases to trimming and J lost 3 bases, with 9 bases between them. There are 13 residues in the CDR3. In DNA, the CDR3 is TGCGCCAGCAGCTGGAGGAGAAAAGAGACCCAGTACTTC. Amino acids: CASSWRRKETQYF.

The rearrangement joins TRBV5-1 to TRBJ2-1; the match to TRBD2 covers 10 bases. This CDR3 contains 15 residues. Germline V gene data show CDR1 as SGHRS and CDR2 as YFSETQ. V lost 6 bases, J lost 10 bases, and 13 bases stayed unmatched. CDR3: CASTPPASGRDEQFF. The CDR3 DNA reads as TGCGCCAGCACCCCGCCGGCTAGCGGGAGAGACGAGCAGTTCTTC.

The rearrangement joins TRBV6-5 to TRBJ1-2, with a weak D call TRBD1 (6 bases). Between the trimmed V and J ends, which lost 6 bases and 4 bases, there was a span of 18 bases. The CDR3 has 15 residues. Germline lookup yields CDR1 MNHEY and CDR2 SVGAGI. The CDR3 sequence: CASREADGQFYGYTF. CDR3 coding DNA: TGTGCCAGCAGGGAGGCGGACGGACAGTTCTATGGCTACACCTTC.

This chain connects TRBV6-5 to TRBJ2-3; 7 bases line up with TRBD1. Trimming cost V 9 bases and J 0 bases; bases outside gene matches: 9. Germline V gene data show CDR1 as MNHEY and CDR2 as SVGAGI. The CDR3 totals 15 residues. The CDR3 bases are TGTGCCAGTGGAGGAAGGGGGCCTAGCACAGATACGCAGTATTTT. Protein product: CASGGRGPSTDTQYF.

This clone has just one count. The chain combines TRBV30 with TRBJ2-7, with TRBD2 as a possible D gene (6 bases). Trimming left V 7 bases short and J 4 bases short, with 17 bases between. This CDR3 region has 13 residues. Germline assignment: CDR1 GTSNPN and CDR2 SVGIG (reference sequence). This CDR3 reads CAFNSGLRYEQYF. CDR3 sequence (DNA): TGTGCCTTTAACTCGGGACTTCGGTACGAGCAGTACTTC.

The chain carries TRBV5-4 and TRBJ2-3; 7 bases fit TRBD2. The CDR3 contains 15 residues. Germline V gene data show CDR1 as SGHNT and CDR2 as YYREEE (reference sequence). V lost 2 bases and J lost 0; bases outside the gene matches: 3. The CDR3 sequence: CASSLAGTSTDTQYF. The CDR3 nucleotides read TGTGCCAGCAGCTTAGCGGGAACTAGCACAGATACGCAGTATTTT.

This chain links TRBV30 with TRBJ2-1; 13 nucleotides match TRBD2. The germline gives CDR1 GTSNPN, CDR2 SVGIG (reference sequence). CDR3 length equals 13 residues. With V trimmed by 7 bases and J by 10 bases, 7 bases remained unmatched. Written as DNA, the CDR3 is TGTGCCTTAACGGGACTAGCGGGGTTAGAGCAGTTCTTC. Its protein product is CALTGLAGLEQFF. Drawing the rest from reference TRBV30 and TRBJ2-1, the complete variable domain is SQTIHQWPATLVQPVGSPLSLECTVEGTSNPNLYWYRQAAGRGLQLLFYSVGIGQISSEVPQNLSASRPQDRQFILSSKKLLLSDSGFYLCALTGLAGLEQFFGPGTRLTVL.

This chain uses TRBV6-1 with TRBJ2-7, with 8 bases aligning to TRBD2. This CDR3 region has 13 residues. With 6 bases clipped from V and 5 bases from J, the junction kept 6 bases outside the gene matches. CDR1 is MNHNS, CDR2 SASEGT, per germline. Written as DNA, the CDR3 is TGTGCCAGCAGCCGCCAGCGGGAGAACGAGCAGTACTTC. As protein: CASSRQRENEQYF.

This clone appeared once. The chain has TRBV30 and TRBJ1-5; possible D gene TRBD1, 6 bases. V was cut by 2 bases and J by 0 bases, with 8 bases left in between. The CDR3 spans 14 residues. Germline V gene lookup returns CDR1 GTSNPN and CDR2 SVGIG (reference sequence). The CDR3 DNA is TGTGCCTGGAGTCCCAGGGGTAGCAATCAGCCCCAGCATTTT. Its protein is CAWSPRGSNQPQHF.

This chain joins TRBV27 and TRBJ1-6; 7 bases align to TRBD1. CDR1 and CDR2 from the germline V gene are MNHEY and SMNVEV (reference sequence). V gave up 5 bases and J gave up 1 base; unmatched junction bases: 5. The CDR3 runs 16 residues. CDR3 amino acids: CASSPRQGSYNSPLHF. The CDR3 bases are TGTGCCAGCAGTCCTCGACAGGGTTCCTATAATTCACCCCTCCACTTT.

This clone showed up just once. The chain couples TRBV15 to TRBJ2-2; a possible D gene is TRBD2 (5 bases). V was shortened by 4 bases and J by 2 bases, with 11 bases between the two germline ends. This CDR3 is 15 amino acids long. CDR1 LNHNV and CDR2 YYDKDF come from the germline V gene (reference sequence). This CDR3 reads CATSMTGSNTGELFF. The CDR3, as DNA: TGTGCCACCAGCATGACGGGATCCAACACCGGGGAGCTGTTTTTT. Full variable domain (remainder filled in from reference TRBV15 and TRBJ2-2): DAMVIQNPRYQVTQFGKPVTLSCSQTLNHNVMYWYQQKSSQAPKLLFHYYDKDFNNEADTPDNFQSRRPNTSFCFLDIRSPGLGDTAMYLCATSMTGSNTGELFFGEGSRLTVL.

The chain couples TRBV28 to TRBJ2-7; perhaps TRBD1 as D (6 bases). Germline loops: CDR1 MDHEN, CDR2 SYDVKM. V gave up 6 bases and J gave up 1 base, with 10 bases separating them. The CDR3 is 13 amino acids. The CDR3: CASSGTSSYEQYF. The CDR3 DNA is TGTGCCAGCAGCGGGACATCTTCCTACGAGCAGTACTTC.

This clone has more than one count but fewer than ten. The rearrangement joins TRBV28 to TRBJ2-4, with D hard to call. V lost 5 bases and J lost 0, with 14 bases in between. The CDR3 runs to 16 residues. CDR1 is MDHEN, CDR2 SYDVKM, per germline. CDR3 protein: CASSPPKQLAKNIQYF. DNA for the CDR3: TGTGCCAGCAGTCCGCCAAAACAGCTAGCCAAAAACATTCAGTACTTC. The variable domain in full, with the rest retrieved from reference TRBV28 and TRBJ2-4, is DVKVTQSSRYLVKRTGEKVFLECVQDMDHENMFWYRQDPGLGLRLIYFSYDVKMKEKGDIPEGYSVSREKKERFSLILESASTNQTSMYLCASSPPKQLAKNIQYFGAGTRLSVL.

J is TRBJ2-1 and V is TRBV14; D perhaps matches TRBD2 (5 bases). The CDR3 is made up of 16 amino acids. Between the trimmed V and J ends, which lost 3 bases and 5 bases, there was a span of 17 bases. Germline V gene lookup returns CDR1 SGHDN and CDR2 FVKESK. The CDR3, as DNA: TGTGCCAGCAGCCAGAATTTCGGTTGGGAGCACAATGAGCAGTTCTTC. Protein sequence: CASSQNFGWEHNEQFF.

The CDR3 coding sequence is TGTGCCAGCAGCTCAAATCCACCGGCTGACAGGGACTACGAGCAGTACTTC. It encodes CASSSNPPADRDYEQYF. The chain is built from TRBV7-6 and TRBJ2-7; TRBD1 aligns across 7 bases. Trimming cost V 4 bases and J 3 bases; bases outside gene matches: 15. The CDR3 length is 17 residues. Germline V gives CDR1 SGHVS, CDR2 FNYEAQ. Using reference TRBV7-6 and TRBJ2-7 for the parts outside the CDR3, the full variable domain is GAGVSQSPRYKVTKRGQDVALRCDPISGHVSLYWYRQALGQGPEFLTYFNYEAQQDKSGLPNDRFSAERPEGSISTLTIQRTEQRDSAMYRCASSSNPPADRDYEQYFGPGTRLTVT.

The V and J genes are TRBV15 and TRBJ2-2; tentative D call: TRBD1 (6 bases). Germline CDR1 LNHNV, CDR2 YYDKDF (reference sequence). The CDR3 extends over 16 amino acids. Trimming removed 2 bases at V and 1 base at J, with 11 bases between. CDR3 in amino acids: CATSRSPTGNTGELFF. The CDR3 coding sequence is TGTGCCACCAGCAGATCCCCGACAGGGAACACCGGGGAGCTGTTTTTT.

The chain combines TRBV29-1 with TRBJ2-5; the D gene is possibly TRBD1 (5 bases). Trimming stripped 6 bases from V and 1 base from J, with 12 bases between. Germline CDR1 is SQVTM and CDR2 is ANQGSEA. The CDR3 contains 13 residues. The CDR3: CSVVMQGQETQYF. The CDR3 bases are TGCAGCGTAGTAATGCAGGGCCAAGAGACCCAGTACTTC.